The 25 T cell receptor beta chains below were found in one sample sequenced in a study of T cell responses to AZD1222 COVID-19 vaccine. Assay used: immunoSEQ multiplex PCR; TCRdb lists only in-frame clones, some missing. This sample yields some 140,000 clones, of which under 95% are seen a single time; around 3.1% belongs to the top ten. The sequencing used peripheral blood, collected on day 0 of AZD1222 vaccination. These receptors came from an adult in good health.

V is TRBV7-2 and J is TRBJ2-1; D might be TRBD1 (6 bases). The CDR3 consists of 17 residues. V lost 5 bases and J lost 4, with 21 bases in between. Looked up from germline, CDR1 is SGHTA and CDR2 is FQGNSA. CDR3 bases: TGTGCCAGCAGCACCGGTAAGGGTTGGGGACAATACAATGAGCAGTTCTTC. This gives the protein CASSTGKGWGQYNEQFF.

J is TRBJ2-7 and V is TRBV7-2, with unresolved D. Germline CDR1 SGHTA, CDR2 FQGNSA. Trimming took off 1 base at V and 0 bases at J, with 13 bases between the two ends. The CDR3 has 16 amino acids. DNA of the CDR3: TGTGCCAGCAGCTTAGACCCCTCCGGTCTCTCCTACGAGCAGTACTTC. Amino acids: CASSLDPSGLSYEQYF. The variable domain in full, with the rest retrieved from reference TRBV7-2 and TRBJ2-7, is GAGVSQSPSNKVTEKGKDVELRCDPISGHTALYWYRQSLGQGLEFLIYFQGNSAPDKSGLPSDRFSAERTGGSVSTLTIQRTQQEDSAVYLCASSLDPSGLSYEQYFGPGTRLTVT.

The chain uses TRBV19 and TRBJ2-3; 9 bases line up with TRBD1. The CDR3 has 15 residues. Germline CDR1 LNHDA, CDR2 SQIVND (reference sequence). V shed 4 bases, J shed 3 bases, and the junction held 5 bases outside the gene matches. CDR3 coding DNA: TGTGCCAGTAGTAGCGGGACAGGGATTACAGATACGCAGTATTTT. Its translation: CASSSGTGITDTQYF.

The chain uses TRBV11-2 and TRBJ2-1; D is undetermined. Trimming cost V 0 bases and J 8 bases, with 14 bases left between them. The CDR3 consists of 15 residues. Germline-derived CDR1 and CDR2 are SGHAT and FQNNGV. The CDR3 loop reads CASSLDRPSLYEQFF. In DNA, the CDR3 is TGTGCCAGCAGCTTAGATAGGCCGAGCCTCTATGAGCAGTTCTTC. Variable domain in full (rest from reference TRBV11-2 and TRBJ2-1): EAGVAQSPRYKIIEKRQSVAFWCNPISGHATLYWYQQILGQGPKLLIQFQNNGVVDDSQLPKDRFSAERLKGVDSTLKIQPAKLEDSAVYLCASSLDRPSLYEQFFGPGTRLTVL.

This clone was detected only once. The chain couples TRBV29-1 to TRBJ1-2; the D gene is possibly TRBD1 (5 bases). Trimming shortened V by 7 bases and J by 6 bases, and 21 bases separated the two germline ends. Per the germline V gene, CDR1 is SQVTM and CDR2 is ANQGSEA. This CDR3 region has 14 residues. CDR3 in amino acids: CSADWDYQTNGYTF. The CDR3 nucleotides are TGCAGCGCCGACTGGGACTACCAAACGAATGGCTACACCTTC.

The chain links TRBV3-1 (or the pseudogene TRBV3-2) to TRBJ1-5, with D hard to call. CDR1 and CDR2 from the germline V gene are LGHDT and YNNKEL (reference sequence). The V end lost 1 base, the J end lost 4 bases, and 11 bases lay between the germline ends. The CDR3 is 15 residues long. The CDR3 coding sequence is TGTGCCAGCAGCCAAGGACGGAATACAAATCAGCCCCAGCATTTT. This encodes CASSQGRNTNQPQHF.

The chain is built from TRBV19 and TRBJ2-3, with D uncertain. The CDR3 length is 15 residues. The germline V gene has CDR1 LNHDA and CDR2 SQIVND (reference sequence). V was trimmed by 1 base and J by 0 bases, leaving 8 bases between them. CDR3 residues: CASSIANPSTDTQYF. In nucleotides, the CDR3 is TGTGCCAGTAGTATAGCGAACCCTAGCACAGATACGCAGTATTTT.

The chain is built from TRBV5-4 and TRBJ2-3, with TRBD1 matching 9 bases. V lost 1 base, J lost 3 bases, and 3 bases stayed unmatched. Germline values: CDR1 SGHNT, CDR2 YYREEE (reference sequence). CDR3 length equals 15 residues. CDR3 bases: TGTGCCAGCAGCTTGTTTGGACAGGGGACAGATACGCAGTATTTT. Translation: CASSLFGQGTDTQYF.

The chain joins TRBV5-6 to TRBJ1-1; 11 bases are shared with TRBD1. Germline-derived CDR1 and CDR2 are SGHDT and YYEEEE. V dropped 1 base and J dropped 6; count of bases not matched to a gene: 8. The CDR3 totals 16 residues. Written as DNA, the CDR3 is TGTGCCAGCAGCTTGTCCCCGGGACAGGGGGTGCCTGAAGCTTTCTTT. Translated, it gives CASSLSPGQGVPEAFF.

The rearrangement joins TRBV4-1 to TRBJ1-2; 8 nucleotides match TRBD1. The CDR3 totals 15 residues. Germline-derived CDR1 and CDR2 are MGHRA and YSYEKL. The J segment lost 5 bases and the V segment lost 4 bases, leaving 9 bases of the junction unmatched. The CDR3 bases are TGCGCCAGCAGCCCTTACTTCCAGGGGGCATATGGCTACACCTTC. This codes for CASSPYFQGAYGYTF.

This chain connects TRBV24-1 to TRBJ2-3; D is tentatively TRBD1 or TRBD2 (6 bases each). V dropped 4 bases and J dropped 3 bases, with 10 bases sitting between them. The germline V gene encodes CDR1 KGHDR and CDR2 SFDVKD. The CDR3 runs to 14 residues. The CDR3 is CATSEQGGTDTQYF. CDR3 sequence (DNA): TGTGCCACCAGTGAACAGGGAGGTACAGATACGCAGTATTTT.

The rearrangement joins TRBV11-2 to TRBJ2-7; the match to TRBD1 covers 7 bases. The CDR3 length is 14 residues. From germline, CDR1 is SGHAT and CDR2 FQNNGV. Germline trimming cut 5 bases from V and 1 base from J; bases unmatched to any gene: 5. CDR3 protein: CASSLGTASYEQYF. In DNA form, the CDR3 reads TGTGCCAGCAGCCTTGGGACAGCATCCTACGAGCAGTACTTC.

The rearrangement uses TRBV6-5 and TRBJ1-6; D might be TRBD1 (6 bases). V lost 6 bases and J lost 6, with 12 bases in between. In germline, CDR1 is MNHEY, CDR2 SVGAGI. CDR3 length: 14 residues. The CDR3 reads CASRGGGRNSPLHF. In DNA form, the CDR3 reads TGTGCCAGCAGGGGGGGCGGGCGTAATTCACCCCTCCACTTT.

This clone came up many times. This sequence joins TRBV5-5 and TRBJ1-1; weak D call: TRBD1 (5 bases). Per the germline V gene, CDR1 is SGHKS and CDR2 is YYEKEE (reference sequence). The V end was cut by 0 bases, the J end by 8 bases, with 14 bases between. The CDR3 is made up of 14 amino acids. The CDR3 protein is CASSLVPRRVEAFF. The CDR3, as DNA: TGTGCCAGCAGCTTGGTCCCTCGCAGGGTGGAAGCTTTCTTT.

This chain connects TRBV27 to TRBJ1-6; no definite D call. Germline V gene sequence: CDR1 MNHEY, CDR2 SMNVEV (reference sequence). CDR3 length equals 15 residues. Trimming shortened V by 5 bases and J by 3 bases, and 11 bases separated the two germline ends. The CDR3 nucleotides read TGTGCCAGCAGTGGCAGACACGACTATAATTCACCCCTCCACTTT. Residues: CASSGRHDYNSPLHF.

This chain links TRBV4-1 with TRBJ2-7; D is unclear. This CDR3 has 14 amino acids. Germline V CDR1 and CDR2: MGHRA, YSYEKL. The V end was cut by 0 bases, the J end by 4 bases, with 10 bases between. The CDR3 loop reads CASSQDKGPYEQYF. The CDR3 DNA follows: TGCGCCAGCAGCCAAGATAAAGGGCCGTACGAGCAGTACTTC.

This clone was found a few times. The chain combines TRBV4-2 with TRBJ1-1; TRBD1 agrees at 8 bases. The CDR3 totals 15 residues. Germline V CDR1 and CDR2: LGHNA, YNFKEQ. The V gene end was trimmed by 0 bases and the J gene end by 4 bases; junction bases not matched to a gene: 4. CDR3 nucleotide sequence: TGTGCCAGCAGCCAAGACGCGCAGGGGGCCACTGAAGCTTTCTTT. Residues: CASSQDAQGATEAFF.

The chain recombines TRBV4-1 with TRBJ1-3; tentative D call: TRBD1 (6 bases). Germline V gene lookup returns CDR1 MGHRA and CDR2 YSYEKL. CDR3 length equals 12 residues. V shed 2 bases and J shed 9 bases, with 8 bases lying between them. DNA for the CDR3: TGCGCCAGCAGCCAACAGGGGACCACCATATATTTT. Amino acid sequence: CASSQQGTTIYF.

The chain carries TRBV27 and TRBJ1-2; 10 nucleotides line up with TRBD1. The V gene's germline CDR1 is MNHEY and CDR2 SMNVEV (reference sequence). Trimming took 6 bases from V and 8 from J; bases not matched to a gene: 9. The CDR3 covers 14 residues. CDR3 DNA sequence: TGTGCCAGCAGACGACAGGGGGCCTTTGTGGGCTACACCTTC. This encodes CASRRQGAFVGYTF.

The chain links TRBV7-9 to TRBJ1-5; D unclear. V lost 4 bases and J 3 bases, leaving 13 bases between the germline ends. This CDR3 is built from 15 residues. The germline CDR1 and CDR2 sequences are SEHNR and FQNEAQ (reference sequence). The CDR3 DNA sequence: TGTGCCAGCAGCTCGGCGACGGAAGACAATCAGCCCCAGCATTTT. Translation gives CASSSATEDNQPQHF. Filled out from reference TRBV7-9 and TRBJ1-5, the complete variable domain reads DTGVSQNPRHKITKRGQNVTFRCDPISEHNRLYWYRQTLGQGPEFLTYFQNEAQLEKSRLLSDRFSAERPKGSFSTLEIQRTEQGDSAMYLCASSSATEDNQPQHFGDGTRLSIL.

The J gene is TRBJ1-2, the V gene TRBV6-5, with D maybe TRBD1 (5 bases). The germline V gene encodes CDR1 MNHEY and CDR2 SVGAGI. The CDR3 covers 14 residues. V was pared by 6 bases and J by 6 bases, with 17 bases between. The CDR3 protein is CASRRGSLFHGYTF. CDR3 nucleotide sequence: TGTGCCAGCAGGCGGGGGAGTCTCTTCCATGGCTACACCTTC.

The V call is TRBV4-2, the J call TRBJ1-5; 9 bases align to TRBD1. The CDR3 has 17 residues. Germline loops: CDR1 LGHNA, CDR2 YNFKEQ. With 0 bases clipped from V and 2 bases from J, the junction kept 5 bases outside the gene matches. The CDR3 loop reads CASSQELRQGGNQPQHF. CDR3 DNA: TGTGCCAGCAGCCAAGAATTGAGACAGGGGGGCAATCAGCCCCAGCATTTT.

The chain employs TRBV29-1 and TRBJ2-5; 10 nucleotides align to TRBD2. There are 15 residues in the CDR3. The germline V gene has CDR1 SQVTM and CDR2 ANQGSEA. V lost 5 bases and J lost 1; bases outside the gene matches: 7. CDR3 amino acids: CSVRLASGSQETQYF. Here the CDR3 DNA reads TGCAGCGTTCGTTTGGCTAGCGGGAGCCAAGAGACCCAGTACTTC.

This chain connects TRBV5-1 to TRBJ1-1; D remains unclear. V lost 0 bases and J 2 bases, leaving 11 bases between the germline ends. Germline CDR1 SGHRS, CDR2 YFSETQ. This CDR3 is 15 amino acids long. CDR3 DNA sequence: TGCGCCAGCAGCTTGGACCCACAGACCAACACTGAAGCTTTCTTT. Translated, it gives CASSLDPQTNTEAFF.

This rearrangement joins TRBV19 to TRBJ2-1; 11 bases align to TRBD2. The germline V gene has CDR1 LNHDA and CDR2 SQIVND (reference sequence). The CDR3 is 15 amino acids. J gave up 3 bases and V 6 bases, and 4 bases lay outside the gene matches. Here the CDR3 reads CASSKLAGDYNEQFF. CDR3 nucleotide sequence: TGTGCCAGTAGCAAACTAGCGGGGGACTACAATGAGCAGTTCTTC. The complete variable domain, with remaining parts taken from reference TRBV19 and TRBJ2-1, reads DGGITQSPKYLFRKEGQNVTLSCEQNLNHDAMYWYRQDPGQGLRLIYYSQIVNDFQKGDIAEGYSVSREKKESFPLTVTSAQKNPTAFYLCASSKLAGDYNEQFFGPGTRLTVL.